Below, one T cell receptor (beta chain) is given with its context. Original data processing: Cell counts per sample came from amplifying reference gene primers. The data were produced by immunoSEQ multiplex PCR, yet TCRdb's version contains in-frame clones alone and is incomplete. D and trimming were read from the DNA, whereas the V and J calls and clone size are those reported in that table. Here the sample spans more than 150,000 clones, 84% being singletons. This sample is drawn from a study of blood T cell repertoires in COVID-19. Looking at the study overall: The United States, Italy and Spain provided the acute and convalescent COVID-19 samples. In each case, the material was cDNA or gDNA derived from T cells, B-cell-depleted T cells, or PBMCs.

Germline loops: CDR1 SGHDT, CDR2 YYEEEE. V lost 3 bases and J lost 4, with 8 bases in between. The length of the CDR3 is 13 residues. Specimen: peripheral blood. The V call is TRBV5-6, the J call TRBJ2-1; D might be TRBD1 (6 bases). This receptor was taken from a woman in her 50s with acute or convalescent COVID-19. The DNA for the CDR3 is TGTGCCAGCAGCTCCGACAGGTACAATGAGCAGTTCTTC. It codes for CASSSDRYNEQFF.